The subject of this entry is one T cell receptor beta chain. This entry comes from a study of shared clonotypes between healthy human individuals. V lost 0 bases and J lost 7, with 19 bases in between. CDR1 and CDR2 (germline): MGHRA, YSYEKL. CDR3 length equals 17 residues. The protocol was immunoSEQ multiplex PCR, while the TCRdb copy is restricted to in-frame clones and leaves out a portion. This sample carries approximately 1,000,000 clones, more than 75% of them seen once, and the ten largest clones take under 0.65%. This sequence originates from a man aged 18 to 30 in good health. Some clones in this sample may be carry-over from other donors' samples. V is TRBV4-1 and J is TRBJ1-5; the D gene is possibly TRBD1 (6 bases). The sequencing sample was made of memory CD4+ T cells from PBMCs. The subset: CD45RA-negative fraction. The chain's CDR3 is CASSQESGAPGVQPQHF. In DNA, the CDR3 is TGCGCCAGCAGCCAAGAATCGGGGGCACCAGGGGTCCAGCCCCAGCATTTT.